A single sample gave rise to the 26 T cell receptor beta chains below, sequenced in a study of cytomegalovirus exposure and HLA in healthy donors. The protocol was immunoSEQ multiplex PCR, while the TCRdb copy is restricted to in-frame clones and leaves out a portion. The table records fewer than 130,000 clones, 89% of them present only once. Sequencing used PBMCs. The receptors were gathered from a woman between 18 and 29 years old in good health and CMV-seronegative.

The gene calls are TRBV7-3 and TRBJ1-2, with 10 bases lining up with TRBD1. V trimming: 5 bases; J trimming: 8 bases; junction bases outside the gene matches: 5. CDR1 SGHTA and CDR2 FQGTGA come from the germline V gene. The CDR3 has 13 residues. The CDR3 spells CASSRDRGQGYTF. In DNA, the CDR3 is TGTGCCAGCAGCCGCGACAGGGGGCAAGGCTACACCTTC.

J is TRBJ1-2 and V is TRBV9; maybe TRBD1 (6 bases). The CDR3 is 14 residues long. V was shortened by 1 base and J by 2 bases, with 9 bases between the two germline ends. CDR1 SGDLS and CDR2 YYNGEE come from the germline V gene. CDR3 region: CASSVSGQNYGYTF. In DNA, the CDR3 is TGTGCCAGCAGCGTAAGTGGACAGAACTATGGCTACACCTTC. The full variable domain, its missing parts supplied by reference TRBV9 and TRBJ1-2, is DSGVTQTPKHLITATGQRVTLRCSPRSGDLSVYWYQQSLDQGLQFLIQYYNGEERAKGNILERFSAQQFPDLHSELNLSSLELGDSALYFCASSVSGQNYGYTFGSGTRLTVV.

A few counts support this clone. The chain couples TRBV6-4 to TRBJ2-1, with 14 bases that match TRBD2. The CDR3 covers 15 residues. Germline V gives CDR1 MRHNA, CDR2 SNTAGT. V lost 6 bases and J lost 8; bases outside the gene matches: 6. The DNA for the CDR3 is TGTGCCAGCAGCGAAGGGACTAGCGGGGGTGATGAGCAGTTCTTC. This gives the protein CASSEGTSGGDEQFF.

The rearrangement uses TRBV19 and TRBJ2-2, with D maybe TRBD2 (6 bases). CDR3 size: 15 residues. Trimming left V 7 bases short and J 1 base short, with 13 bases between. CDR1 and CDR2 (germline): LNHDA, SQIVND (reference sequence). The CDR3 sequence is CASMAGLLNTGELFF. The CDR3 DNA reads TGTGCCAGTATGGCGGGGCTTCTGAACACCGGGGAGCTGTTTTTT.

This sequence joins TRBV6-5 and TRBJ1-4; 7 bases map to TRBD1. V shed 4 bases and J 7 bases; nucleotides not matched to a gene: 9. The CDR3 sequence is 15 residues long. Germline-derived CDR1 and CDR2 are MNHEY and SVGAGI. The CDR3 region is CASSSTGNGGEKLFF. The CDR3 DNA sequence: TGTGCCAGCAGTTCGACAGGGAATGGTGGTGAAAAACTGTTTTTT.

The chain is built from TRBV6-5 and TRBJ1-5; D may be TRBD1 (6 bases). The CDR3 consists of 14 residues. The germline V gene encodes CDR1 MNHEY and CDR2 SVGAGI. V dropped 5 bases and J dropped 3 bases, with 11 bases sitting between them. The DNA for the CDR3 is TGTGCCAGCAGTATGACAGGCCCCAATCAGCCCCAGCATTTT. Amino acids: CASSMTGPNQPQHF.

This clone was seen a single time. The V call is TRBV29-1, the J call TRBJ2-1; D is unclear. Per germline, CDR1 SQVTM and CDR2 ANQGSEA. Trimming removed 5 bases at V and 7 bases at J, with 18 bases between. The CDR3 is 14 residues long. The CDR3 DNA reads as TGCAGCGTTCGGTTCAGCAGAGGCGAGAATGAGCAGTTCTTC. Amino acids: CSVRFSRGENEQFF.

This rearrangement joins TRBV7-9 to TRBJ1-6, with TRBD1 matching over 8 bases. V trimming: 2 bases; J trimming: 5 bases; junction bases outside the gene matches: 5. The V gene's germline CDR1 is SEHNR and CDR2 FQNEAQ (reference sequence). This CDR3 region has 16 residues. In DNA, the CDR3 is TGTGCCAGCAGCTTAAAAGGGACAGGCCATAATTCACCCCTCCACTTT. Amino acids: CASSLKGTGHNSPLHF.

This clone was seen a few times. This chain joins TRBV4-3 and TRBJ2-5; D perhaps matches TRBD1 (6 bases). This CDR3 is built from 16 residues. Deletions cut 0 bases from V and 3 bases from J, with 14 bases between. Germline V CDR1 and CDR2: LGHNA, YSLEER. The CDR3 DNA sequence: TGCGCCAGCAGCCAAGATCACAGGGCGCGGGAAGAGACCCAGTACTTC. It specifies CASSQDHRAREETQYF.

About this clone: The germline gene is not matched at one end of the junction; a read error may be the cause. This specimen includes other DNA sequences encoding the same CDR3. The V and J genes are TRBV7-7 and TRBJ2-3, with 9 bases aligning to TRBD1. Germline V gene data show CDR1 as SSHAT and CDR2 as FNYEAQ (reference sequence). This CDR3 is 14 amino acids long. The CDR3 sequence is CASSPGQGTDTQYF. CDR3 nucleotides: TGTGCTAGCAGCCCCGGACAGGGGACAGATACGCAGTATTTT.

The count of this clone is one. The chain is built from TRBV5-1 and TRBJ1-3; tentative D call: TRBD1 (5 bases). Germline V gene lookup returns CDR1 SGHRS and CDR2 YFSETQ. CDR3 length: 14 amino acids. Trimming pared 4 bases from V and 0 bases from J, leaving 8 bases between. DNA of the CDR3: TGCGCCAGCAGCCAGGGTGCCTCTGGAAACACCATATATTTT. Its protein is CASSQGASGNTIYF.

This chain links TRBV9 with TRBJ2-7, with D possibly being TRBD1 (5 bases). The CDR3 contains 15 residues. V was trimmed by 2 bases and J by 3 bases, leaving 15 bases between them. Germline CDR1 SGDLS, CDR2 YYNGEE. The CDR3 loop is CASSVSPTVFYEQYF. The DNA of the CDR3 is TGTGCCAGCAGCGTGTCCCCGACAGTATTCTACGAGCAGTACTTC. Using reference TRBV9 and TRBJ2-7 for the parts outside the CDR3, the full variable domain is DSGVTQTPKHLITATGQRVTLRCSPRSGDLSVYWYQQSLDQGLQFLIQYYNGEERAKGNILERFSAQQFPDLHSELNLSSLELGDSALYFCASSVSPTVFYEQYFGPGTRLTVT.

This clone was seen a handful of times. CDR3 sequence (DNA): TGCAGCGCAGTACGGGACACCTCCTACGAGCAGTACTTC. This codes for CSAVRDTSYEQYF. V and J are TRBV29-1 and TRBJ2-7; maybe TRBD1 (6 bases). Germline V lookup: CDR1 SQVTM, CDR2 ANQGSEA. The CDR3 loop spans 13 amino acids. V lost 7 bases and J 0 bases, leaving 13 bases between the germline ends.

This clone was counted only a few times. The rearrangement links TRBV5-6 to TRBJ2-7, with D perhaps matching TRBD1 (5 bases). The CDR3 length is 14 residues. V lost 0 bases and J lost 5, with 12 bases in between. Looked up from germline, CDR1 is SGHDT and CDR2 is YYEEEE. CDR3 sequence (DNA): TGTGCCAGCAGCTTGGGCAGGGATGGCAACGAGCAGTACTTC. As protein: CASSLGRDGNEQYF.

The rearrangement uses TRBV7-6 and TRBJ2-1; 10 bases line up with TRBD2. The CDR3 loop spans 15 amino acids. Per the germline V gene, CDR1 is SGHVS and CDR2 is FNYEAQ. V shed 2 bases, J shed 2 bases, and the junction held 0 bases outside the gene matches. The DNA of the CDR3 is TGTGCCAGCAGCTTAAGCGGGAGGGCCTACAATGAGCAGTTCTTC. Translated, it gives CASSLSGRAYNEQFF.

The V call is TRBV5-8, the J call TRBJ2-1; 9 nucleotides align to TRBD2. The CDR3 loop spans 15 amino acids. The V gene end was trimmed by 4 bases and the J gene end by 6 bases; junction bases not matched to a gene: 8. Germline V gene sequence: CDR1 SGHTS, CDR2 YDEGEE. As DNA, the CDR3 is TGTGCCAGCAGCGGGATAGCGGGAGCACTCAATGAGCAGTTCTTC. It encodes CASSGIAGALNEQFF. The full variable domain, rest sourced from reference TRBV5-8 and TRBJ2-1, is EAGVTQSPTHLIKTRGQQATLRCSPISGHTSVYWYQQALGLGLQFLLWYDEGEERNRGNFPPRFSGRQFPNYSSELNVNALELEDSALYLCASSGIAGALNEQFFGPGTRLTVL.

This chain connects TRBV6-1 to TRBJ1-1; D might be TRBD1 (6 bases). The CDR3 is 13 residues long. The V gene lost 6 bases and the J gene lost 5 bases, with 13 bases spanning the gap. Looked up from germline, CDR1 is MNHNS and CDR2 is SASEGT. The CDR3 loop reads CASRGGRGTEAFF. CDR3 nucleotides: TGTGCCAGCAGGGGGGGGCGCGGGACTGAAGCTTTCTTT.

This clone was observed a few times. The V call is TRBV7-9, the J call TRBJ2-5, with 7 bases identical to TRBD2. V shed 7 bases and J 1 base; nucleotides not matched to a gene: 6. CDR3 length equals 14 residues. The germline gives CDR1 SEHNR, CDR2 FQNEAQ (reference sequence). The CDR3 DNA reads as TGTGCCAGCAAACCGAGGACTAGCCAAGAGACCCAGTACTTC. It translates to CASKPRTSQETQYF.

This CDR3 reads CASSGVRVEGYTF. The CDR3 coding sequence is TGTGCCAGCAGTGGAGTCAGGGTTGAAGGCTACACCTTC. V gene TRBV6-1 combines with J gene TRBJ1-2; D might be TRBD1 (5 bases). The length of the CDR3 is 13 residues. Per germline, CDR1 MNHNS and CDR2 SASEGT. V lost 4 bases and J lost 8, with 14 bases in between.

The V call is TRBV7-9, the J call TRBJ1-4, with no clear D. Germline V gene data show CDR1 as SEHNR and CDR2 as FQNEAQ (reference sequence). Trimming removed 5 bases from V and 5 bases from J, with 15 bases in between. This CDR3 spans 15 amino acids. CDR3 in amino acids: CASSEVSTGNEKLFF. The CDR3 region has the DNA TGTGCCAGCAGCGAGGTATCGACGGGGAATGAAAAACTGTTTTTT.

This chain uses TRBV29-1 with TRBJ1-6; 8 nucleotides match TRBD1. CDR1 is SQVTM and CDR2 is ANQGSEA in the germline V gene. The V segment lost 1 base and the J segment 5 bases; nucleotides outside the gene matches: 1. CDR3 length equals 14 residues. CDR3 sequence: CSVEGQGNNSPLHF. The CDR3, as DNA: TGCAGCGTTGAAGGACAGGGGAATAATTCACCCCTCCACTTT.

This clone was detected only a few times. V and J are TRBV28 and TRBJ2-1; D possibly corresponds to TRBD2 (5 bases). Deletions cut 4 bases from V and 0 bases from J, with 13 bases between. The germline CDR1 and CDR2 sequences are MDHEN and SYDVKM. The CDR3 runs 16 residues. This CDR3 reads CASSSLLGSSYNEQFF. The CDR3 coding sequence is TGTGCCAGCAGTTCCCTACTAGGGAGCTCCTACAATGAGCAGTTCTTC.

This chain links TRBV7-6 with TRBJ2-1, with 10 nucleotides matching TRBD1. Trimming took 5 bases from V and 7 from J; bases not matched to a gene: 5. Germline lookup yields CDR1 SGHVS and CDR2 FNYEAQ. CDR3 length equals 14 residues. In nucleotides, the CDR3 is TGTGCCAGCAGCGAAGGGACAGGGGTGAATGAGCAGTTCTTC. This gives the protein CASSEGTGVNEQFF.

This clone was counted between two and nine times. The chain has TRBV5-3 and TRBJ1-6, with 9 positions matching TRBD1. TRBV5-3 is flagged as an ORF with uncertain function. This CDR3 has 16 amino acids. After removal of 2 bases from V and 8 bases from J, the junction contained 8 bases not matched to a gene. The CDR3 DNA sequence: TGTGCCAGAAGCTTCACAGGGGGCGTCTCCGATTCACCCCTCCACTTT. This gives the protein CARSFTGGVSDSPLHF.

This clone was found once. The CDR3 DNA sequence: TGCGCCAGCAGCTTGGAGGGGAGGCACACTGAAGCTTTCTTT. Translating gives CASSLEGRHTEAFF. The chain combines TRBV5-1 with TRBJ1-1, with TRBD1 as a possible D gene (5 bases). This CDR3 contains 14 residues. V lost 0 bases to trimming and J lost 3 bases, with 9 bases between them. The germline CDR1 and CDR2 sequences are SGHRS and YFSETQ. Supplemented by reference TRBV5-1 and TRBJ1-1, the full variable domain reads KAGVTQTPRYLIKTRGQQVTLSCSPISGHRSVSWYQQTPGQGLQFLFEYFSETQRNKGNFPGRFSGRQFSNSRSEMNVSTLELGDSALYLCASSLEGRHTEAFFGQGTRLTVV.

This chain joins TRBV7-8 and TRBJ2-5, with D possibly matching TRBD1 (5 bases). The germline gives CDR1 SGHVS, CDR2 FQNEAQ. V was clipped by 5 bases and J by 2 bases, with 12 bases between them. The CDR3 spans 14 residues. The CDR3: CASSRLGLQETQYF. CDR3 in DNA: TGTGCCAGCAGCCGCCTGGGGCTTCAAGAGACCCAGTACTTC.